This TCR beta chain is from a study of Ad26.COV2.S vaccination and SARS-CoV-2 variants. Study as a whole: Each vaccinee took Ad26.COV2.S intramuscularly, once or twice 56 days apart. Findings and caveats of the study: Analyses of TCR breadth and depth may have underestimated total T cell responses.

The data were produced by immunoSEQ multiplex PCR, yet TCRdb's version contains in-frame clones alone and is incomplete. The repertoire holds about 380,000 clones, with about four fifths as singletons. Germline V gives CDR1 SGHTA, CDR2 FQGTGA. V shed 4 bases and J 7 bases; nucleotides not matched to a gene: 9. The CDR3 runs to 15 residues. Treatment described: around 19 received Ad26.COV2.S at low or high dose, single or two shots; several received placebo; per-sample allocation not given. Day 63 after the first injection of vaccine or placebo was the sampling time. Built on an Ad26 vector, the vaccine expressed Wuhan-strain SARS-CoV-2 spike. This clone was recorded once. Its antigen is not known.

Material: peripheral blood, obtained in a trial of Ad26.COV2.S vaccine versus placebo. This TCR was sampled from a person between 18 and 60 years old who received the Ad26.COV2.S COVID-19 vaccine or a placebo. The chain couples TRBV7-3 to TRBJ2-1; TRBD1 matches at 8 bases. CDR3 residues: CASSSQGANMNEQFF. CDR3 in DNA: TGTGCCAGCAGCTCCCAGGGGGCAAACATGAATGAGCAGTTCTTC. Drawing the rest from reference TRBV7-3 and TRBJ2-1, the complete variable domain is GAGVSQTPSNKVTEKGKYVELRCDPISGHTALYWYRQSLGQGPEFLIYFQGTGAADDSGLPNDRFFAVRPEGSVSTLKIQRTERGDSAVYLCASSSQGANMNEQFFGPGTRLTVL.